The entry below gives a single T cell receptor (beta chain) sequence along with its context. Profiling relied on immunoSEQ multiplex PCR, and the TCRdb table lists in-frame clones only, not all of them. The sample yields hundreds of thousands of clones, around 90% seen once. This CDR3 is built from 15 residues. The V gene's germline CDR1 is LGHDT and CDR2 YNNKEL (reference sequence). V lost 0 bases and J lost 7, with 13 bases in between. This specimen comes from a study of blood T cell repertoires in COVID-19. Sequencing input: peripheral blood. The clonotype comes from a woman aged 18-35 years who had recovered from COVID-19. The rearrangement uses TRBV3-1 (or the pseudogene TRBV3-2) and TRBJ2-1, with a weak D call TRBD1 (6 bases). CDR3: CASSQDLGRGNEQFF. CDR3 sequence (DNA): TGTGCCAGCAGCCAAGATCTGGGAAGGGGGAATGAGCAGTTCTTC.